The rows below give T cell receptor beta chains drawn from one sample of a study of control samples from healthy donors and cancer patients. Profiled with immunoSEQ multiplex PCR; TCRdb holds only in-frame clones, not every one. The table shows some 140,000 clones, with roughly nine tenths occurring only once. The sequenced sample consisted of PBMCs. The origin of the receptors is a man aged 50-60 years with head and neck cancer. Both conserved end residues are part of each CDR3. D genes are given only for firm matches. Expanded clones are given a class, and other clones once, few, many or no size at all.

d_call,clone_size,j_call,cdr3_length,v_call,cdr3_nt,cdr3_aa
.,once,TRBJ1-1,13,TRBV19,TGTGCCAGTAGTATTTTTGGGAACACTGAAGCTTTCTTT,CASSIFGNTEAFF
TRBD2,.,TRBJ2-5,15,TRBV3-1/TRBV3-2,TGTGCCAGCAGCCAAGAATGGCGGGGGTGGGAGACCCAGTACTTC,CASSQEWRGWETQYF
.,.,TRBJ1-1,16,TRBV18,TGTGCCAGCTCACACCCGGGATTTCGGGCGTCCACTGAAGCTTTCTTT,CASSHPGFRASTEAFF
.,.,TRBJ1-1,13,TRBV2,TGTGCCAGCAGTGGTATGTTGAACACTGAAGCTTTCTTT,CASSGMLNTEAFF
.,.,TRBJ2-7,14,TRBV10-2,TGCGCCAGCAGTGAGTTGGTCAACCCCTACGAGCAGTACTTC,CASSELVNPYEQYF
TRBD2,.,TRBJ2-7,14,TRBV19,TGTGCCAGTAGTATGTCTAGCGGCTCCTACGAGCAGTACTTC,CASSMSSGSYEQYF
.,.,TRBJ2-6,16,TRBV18,TGTGCCAGCTCACCGAGTCAGGGGCAAGGGGCCAACGTCCTGACTTTC,CASSPSQGQGANVLTF
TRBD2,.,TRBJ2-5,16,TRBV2,TGTGCCAGCAGTGGGACTAGCGGGAGTGGCCAAGAGACCCAGTACTTC,CASSGTSGSGQETQYF
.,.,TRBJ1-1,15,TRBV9,TGTGCCAGCAGCGCTGGGGACTCCTATGAGACTGAAGCTTTCTTT,CASSAGDSYETEAFF
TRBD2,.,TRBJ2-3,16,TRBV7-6,TGTGCCAGCAGCATTATAGCGGGAGTTACGACAGATACGCAGTATTTT,CASSIIAGVTTDTQYF
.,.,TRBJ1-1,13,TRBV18,TGTGCCAGCTCACCACAGGGAGGTACTGAAGCTTTCTTT,CASSPQGGTEAFF